This record looks at one T cell receptor beta chain sequence and its context. The clone's antigen remains unknown. Qualities for individual bases were not recorded, and no much larger clone is one base off. TCRbeta CDR3 regions were amplified from genomic DNA by means of the immunoSEQ Assay, a bias-controlled multiplex PCR. The authors' pipeline ran thus. Nucleated cell counts per sample were estimated from amplification of reference gene primers within the assay. To quantify the absolute abundance of each unique TCRbeta CDR3 rearrangement, sequence reads were collapsed and filtered. For each sample, productive Simpson clonality was calculated by taking the square root of Simpson's diversity index across productive rearrangements. The table was pulled from immuneACCESS by TCRdb, which kept in-frame rearrangements only. Such tables lose some clones; where checked, under half of the loss comes from unresolved V genes, and the rest has no known cause. That table gives V, J and clone size, and the DNA gave D and trimming. Here the sample has hundreds of thousands of clones; 80% to 90% occur a single time. The ten largest clones capture 3.1% of the sample.

This entry is derived from a study of blood T cell repertoires in COVID-19 (TCRdb year 2020). Background on the whole study: Recovered participants in ImmuneRACE Cohort 3 were defined as having two consecutive negative NP/OP PCR tests, clearance from a healthcare professional, or resolution of symptoms. The repertoires were released in a freely available public database meant as a resource for research on the immune response to SARS-CoV-2. Subjects who had been exposed to COVID-19, were actively infected with it, or had recovered from it provided the deeply sampled blood TCRbeta repertoires that made up the dataset. Where available, HLA class I and class II types were taken from metadata supplied by the sample provider and were not determined by assay-based typing. The sample metadata nearly always contained a de-identified subject ID, COVID-19 status, age in years and sex. The samples were drawn from two sources: the first 160 participants of the ongoing ImmuneRACE study, and fewer than 1,500 subjects contributed by 6 global collaborators. Collaborator samples came from the United States, Italy and Spain and covered acute and convalescent phases of COVID-19. The material from the prospective study consisted of cDNA or gDNA derived from T cells, B-cell-depleted T cells, or PBMCs. Study-wide findings and limitations: Clinical and demographic metadata were provided uncurated, with the amount varying by source and participant.

In the prospective study, participants were roughly 18 to 95 years old, resided in about two dozen geographic areas of the United States, and were enrolled through a virtual design. In the prospective study, participants were assigned to cohorts based on the clinical history participants reported in a screening survey and a study questionnaire. In the prospective study, mobile phlebotomists collected whole blood, serum and a nasopharyngeal or oropharyngeal swab from each participant. Over a roughly two-month period, participants in the prospective study had the option of providing additional blood draws and questionnaires. Before DNA extraction, prospective study blood samples were shipped either frozen or at room temperature. The origin of this receptor is a woman aged 45 to 65 in a cohort exposed to, infected with or recovered from COVID-19 (not recorded which). The sample taken for sequencing was PBMCs or T cells enriched from blood (not recorded which).

The CDR3 region has the sequence CASSLGGLNTGELFF. The DNA reads TGTGCCAGCAGTTTGGGGGGACTTAACACCGGGGAGCTGTTTTTT. The chain was built from TRBV27 and TRBJ2-2; a weak D assignment points to TRBD2 (6 bases agree). From the cysteine through the phenylalanine, the CDR3 covers 15 amino acids. Only the CDR3 part of the read is kept: 45 bases, read in frame from the first base. CDR1 and CDR2 (MNHEY, SMNVEV) derive from the germline V gene (reference sequence). V is clipped by 3 bases and J by 2 bases, and the sequence between their germline boundaries is 10 bases long.